This TCR beta chain was recovered during a study of cytomegalovirus exposure and HLA in healthy donors. Overall study context: Researchers found that roughly 81% of about 400 genotyped donors fell within the Caucasian-associated ancestry cluster. Study-wide points: The sole available immune exposure information was CMV serostatus. A link between a missense DCLRE1C variant and TCR beta V- and J-gene trimming emerged from a later analysis. What a later analysis showed was that several of the most significant clusters appeared linked to common viral pathogens.

As to this clone: Its antigen is currently unknown.

With 60 Vbeta and 13 Jbeta primers, the PCR was carried out. TCRdb keeps only in-frame clones here, not all; method: immunoSEQ multiplex PCR. The sample records some 80,000 clones, approximately 78% being singletons. Germline V gene sequence: CDR1 SGHRS, CDR2 YFSETQ. V trimming: 3 bases; J trimming: 2 bases; junction bases outside the gene matches: 6. The CDR3 is 15 residues long. This rearrangement joins TRBV5-1 to TRBJ2-5; 8 bases match TRBD1. Sequencing was performed on PBMCs. The clonotype originates from a man aged 40-55 years in good health and CMV-seronegative. The CDR3 DNA sequence: TGCGCCAGCAGCTCAGCCGGGACAGGACAAGAGACCCAGTACTTC. Protein sequence: CASSSAGTGQETQYF.